Here is one T cell receptor (beta chain) with its context. The antigen remains unidentified. Profiled with immunoSEQ multiplex PCR; TCRdb holds only in-frame clones, not every one. The sample shows 12,000 to 15,000 clones, roughly 83% of them seen only once. This sample stems from a study of early stage breast cancer tumors. Study-wide context: About 80% of the 16 invasive tumors were ER+, PR+ and HER2-. Under 10 ER+/PR+/HER2- tumors were invasive ductal; a few were invasive lobular.

Findings and limits, study-wide: Compared with adjacent normal breast tissue, tumors showed around 2.5-fold greater T cell density and higher clonality.

The CDR3 is 16 amino acids. Deletions cut 4 bases from V and 0 bases from J, with 14 bases between. CDR1 SGHNT and CDR2 YYREEE come from the germline V gene (reference sequence). This TCR came from a person in their twenties or thirties with breast cancer. Sample: normal breast tissue next to the tumor. The rearrangement uses TRBV5-4 and TRBJ2-4, with D tentatively TRBD2 (7 bases). CDR3 coding DNA: TGTGCCAGCAGCCTAGGGGGAGGGGGAGCCAAAAACATTCAGTACTTC. As protein: CASSLGGGGAKNIQYF.